The 19 T cell receptor beta chains presented below share a single source sample, sequenced in a study of T cell responses to AZD1222 COVID-19 vaccine. Some clones are missing from TCRdb's copy, which holds only in-frame ones; the method was immunoSEQ multiplex PCR. Among more than 95,000 clones, around 90% were seen once, and the ten largest hold roughly 3.9%. The input for sequencing was peripheral blood, taken on day 0 of AZD1222 vaccination. These receptor sequences come from an adult in good health.

V is TRBV10-2 and J is TRBJ2-1; D ambiguous. CDR3 length: 14 residues. Germline CDR1 WSHSY, CDR2 SAAADI. The ends were cut back, 5 bases at V and 5 bases at J, with 13 bases in the middle. The CDR3 loop reads CASSWGTGDNEQFF. Here the CDR3 DNA reads TGCGCCAGCAGTTGGGGAACTGGAGACAATGAGCAGTTCTTC.

This sequence joins TRBV6-5 and TRBJ1-6; D is possibly TRBD1 (6 bases). CDR3 size: 14 residues. Trimming shortened V by 6 bases and J by 9 bases, and 15 bases separated the two germline ends. Germline CDR1 is MNHEY and CDR2 is SVGAGI. The CDR3 is CASRTGHYPSPLHF. The DNA for the CDR3 is TGTGCCAGCAGGACGGGACATTACCCTTCACCCCTCCACTTT.

The chain joins TRBV5-1 to TRBJ2-4, with D uncertain. Germline CDR1 is SGHRS and CDR2 is YFSETQ. This CDR3 comprises 11 residues. The V gene lost 2 bases and the J gene lost 6 bases, with 3 bases spanning the gap. The CDR3 loop reads CASSFGNIQYF. CDR3 bases: TGCGCCAGCAGCTTTGGAAACATTCAGTACTTC.

The chain carries TRBV10-3 and TRBJ2-2; D is possibly TRBD1 (5 bases). This CDR3 has 16 residues. Germline V gene data show CDR1 as ENHRY and CDR2 as SYGVKD. Trimming pared 0 bases from V and 7 bases from J, leaving 15 bases between. The CDR3 protein is CAISESGAGRNGELFF. The CDR3 nucleotides are TGTGCCATCAGTGAGTCTGGGGCCGGAAGGAACGGGGAGCTGTTTTTT.

This chain links TRBV6-4 with TRBJ2-5, with D perhaps assigned TRBD1 or TRBD2 (6 bases each). V lost 8 bases and J lost 1, with 14 bases in between. Germline CDR1 MRHNA, CDR2 SNTAGT. The CDR3 runs 14 residues. The CDR3, as DNA: TGTGCCAGCCTGACTGGGGGGCGCCAAGAGACCCAGTACTTC. Translated: CASLTGGRQETQYF.

This chain links TRBV27 with TRBJ2-7, with D maybe TRBD2 (6 bases). The CDR3 is 15 amino acids. Germline V gene lookup returns CDR1 MNHEY and CDR2 SMNVEV (reference sequence). V lost 5 bases and J lost 5, with 19 bases in between. CDR3 region: CASSPYGGSLNEQYF. The CDR3 region has the DNA TGTGCCAGCAGTCCATATGGGGGGAGCCTGAACGAGCAGTACTTC.

The rearrangement joins TRBV28 to TRBJ2-3; tentative D call: TRBD2 (7 bases). The CDR3 has 14 residues. The V end lost 3 bases, the J end lost 3 bases, and 10 bases lay between the germline ends. Germline CDR1 and CDR2: MDHEN and SYDVKM. Here the CDR3 reads CASSFGGLTDTQYF. CDR3 nucleotides: TGTGCCAGCAGTTTCGGGGGGCTTACAGATACGCAGTATTTT.

CDR3 in DNA: TGTGCCAGCAGCCCCGGCAGAGGGTTCCAAGAGACCCAGTACTTC. Protein: CASSPGRGFQETQYF. This rearrangement joins TRBV11-2 to TRBJ2-5, with a tentative D call TRBD2 (5 bases). CDR3 length: 15 residues. CDR1 and CDR2 (germline): SGHAT, FQNNGV. V lost 5 bases, J lost 1 base, and 14 bases lay in between. Full variable domain (remainder filled in from reference TRBV11-2 and TRBJ2-5): EAGVAQSPRYKIIEKRQSVAFWCNPISGHATLYWYQQILGQGPKLLIQFQNNGVVDDSQLPKDRFSAERLKGVDSTLKIQPAKLEDSAVYLCASSPGRGFQETQYFGPGTRLLVL.

The chain links TRBV28 to TRBJ2-5; D is perhaps TRBD1 (5 bases). The CDR3 has 14 residues. Germline CDR1 MDHEN, CDR2 SYDVKM. The V gene lost 5 bases and the J gene lost 2 bases, with 12 bases spanning the gap. The CDR3 sequence: CASSPIGVQETQYF. The CDR3 DNA reads TGTGCCAGCAGTCCAATAGGGGTACAAGAGACCCAGTACTTC. Drawing the rest from reference TRBV28 and TRBJ2-5, the complete variable domain is DVKVTQSSRYLVKRTGEKVFLECVQDMDHENMFWYRQDPGLGLRLIYFSYDVKMKEKGDIPEGYSVSREKKERFSLILESASTNQTSMYLCASSPIGVQETQYFGPGTRLLVL.

The chain has TRBV5-4 and TRBJ1-2, with 9 bases identical to TRBD1. This CDR3 contains 15 residues. Germline lookup yields CDR1 SGHNT and CDR2 YYREEE (reference sequence). V was pared by 0 bases and J by 8 bases, with 8 bases of the junction left unmatched. CDR3 in amino acids: CASSLADRGPVGYTF. As DNA, the CDR3 is TGTGCCAGCAGCTTGGCGGACAGGGGACCTGTGGGCTACACCTTC. Based on the CDR3 plus reference TRBV5-4 and TRBJ1-2, the full variable domain is ETGVTQSPTHLIKTRGQQVTLRCSSQSGHNTVSWYQQALGQGPQFIFQYYREEENGRGNFPPRFSGLQFPNYSSELNVNALELDDSALYLCASSLADRGPVGYTFGSGTRLTVV.

The chain carries TRBV3-1 (or the pseudogene TRBV3-2) and TRBJ2-1; D call uncertain. Germline V gene data show CDR1 as LGHDT and CDR2 as YNNKEL (reference sequence). Between the trimmed V and J ends, which lost 4 bases and 2 bases, there was a span of 6 bases. The CDR3 consists of 13 residues. The CDR3 protein is CASSLSTYNEQFF. For the CDR3, the DNA is TGTGCCAGCAGCCTGTCGACCTACAATGAGCAGTTCTTC.

This clone came up many times. J is TRBJ1-1 and V is TRBV27; perhaps TRBD1 as D (5 bases). CDR1 is MNHEY and CDR2 is SMNVEV in the germline V gene (reference sequence). The CDR3 is 13 residues long. V lost 4 bases, J lost 4 bases, and 10 bases lay in between. The CDR3 bases are TGTGCCAGCAGTTCCCTACAGGTCACTGAAGCTTTCTTT. It codes for CASSSLQVTEAFF.

A note on this clone: This sample includes further DNA sequences coding for the same CDR3. This sequence joins TRBV29-1 and TRBJ1-5; D not certain. V was pared by 4 bases and J by 0 bases, with 7 bases between. The CDR3 is made up of 13 amino acids. The germline CDR1 and CDR2 sequences are SQVTM and ANQGSEA. In nucleotides, the CDR3 is TGCAGCGTTGGGTCCTTTAGCAATCAGCCCCAGCATTTT. Protein: CSVGSFSNQPQHF.

The J gene is TRBJ2-1, the V gene TRBV5-7; maybe TRBD2 (5 bases). TRBV5-7 is filed as an ORF, its function uncertain. This CDR3 region has 15 residues. Trimming removed 4 bases from V and 8 bases from J, with 19 bases in between. CDR3 in DNA: TGTGCCAGCAGCCAGATACGGGAACGTCAGGATGAGCAGTTCTTC. This sequence encodes CASSQIRERQDEQFF.

This chain uses TRBV30 with TRBJ1-1; D is unclear. CDR3 size: 14 residues. V was shortened by 5 bases and J by 1 base, with 14 bases between the two germline ends. Germline V lookup: CDR1 GTSNPN, CDR2 SVGIG (reference sequence). Here the CDR3 DNA reads TGTGCCTGGCGGGTTCCTGCCCCGAACACTGAAGCTTTCTTT. Its translation: CAWRVPAPNTEAFF.

V and J are TRBV24-1 and TRBJ1-5; D ambiguous. CDR1 is KGHDR, CDR2 SFDVKD, per germline. The V end lost 9 bases, the J end lost 1 base, and 9 bases lay between the germline ends. The CDR3 spans 13 residues. The CDR3 DNA follows: TGTGCCACCGGGCACGGAAGCAATCAGCCCCAGCATTTT. Translating gives CATGHGSNQPQHF.

The rearrangement links TRBV7-6 to TRBJ2-5, with D tentatively TRBD1 (6 bases). Germline V CDR1 and CDR2: SGHVS, FNYEAQ. V gave up 1 base and J gave up 2 bases, with 8 bases separating them. CDR3 size: 14 residues. The CDR3 is CASSLGGLQETQYF. CDR3 in DNA: TGTGCCAGCAGCTTAGGGGGGCTGCAAGAGACCCAGTACTTC.

A word on this clone: At the DNA level, this CDR3 is encoded by other sequences in the same sample as well. The rearrangement joins TRBV5-1 to TRBJ2-1; 9 bases match TRBD2. V shed 0 bases and J 2 bases; nucleotides not matched to a gene: 0. The length of the CDR3 is 15 residues. From germline, CDR1 is SGHRS and CDR2 YFSETQ. CDR3 in amino acids: CASSLVAGAYNEQFF. In nucleotides, the CDR3 is TGCGCCAGCAGCTTGGTAGCGGGGGCCTACAATGAGCAGTTCTTC.

The rearrangement uses TRBV10-3 and TRBJ2-7; 7 bases agree with TRBD2. Germline V gives CDR1 ENHRY, CDR2 SYGVKD. Trimming cost V 10 bases and J 5 bases; bases outside gene matches: 14. The CDR3 length is 14 residues. The CDR3 spells CASLFGLGDHEQYF. Written as DNA, the CDR3 is TGTGCCAGCCTTTTCGGACTAGGGGACCACGAGCAGTACTTC.